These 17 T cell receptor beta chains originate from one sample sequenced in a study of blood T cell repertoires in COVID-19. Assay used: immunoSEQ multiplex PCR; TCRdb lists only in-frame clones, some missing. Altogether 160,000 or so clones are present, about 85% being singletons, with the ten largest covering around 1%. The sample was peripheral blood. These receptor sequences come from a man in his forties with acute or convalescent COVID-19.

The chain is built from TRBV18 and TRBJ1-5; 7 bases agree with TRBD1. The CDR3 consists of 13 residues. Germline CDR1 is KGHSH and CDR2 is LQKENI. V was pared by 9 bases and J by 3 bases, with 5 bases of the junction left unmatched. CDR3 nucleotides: TGTGCCAGTCACGGGACAGCCAATCAGCCCCAGCATTTT. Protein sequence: CASHGTANQPQHF.

The CDR3, as DNA: TGTGCCACCGACAGTACGGGCCGACTCGAAAAACTGTTTTTT. This encodes CATDSTGRLEKLFF. V is TRBV10-3 and J is TRBJ1-4; D is perhaps TRBD1 (5 bases). The CDR3 is 14 amino acids. Trimming cost V 10 bases and J 8 bases, with 20 bases left between them. Germline loops: CDR1 ENHRY, CDR2 SYGVKD.

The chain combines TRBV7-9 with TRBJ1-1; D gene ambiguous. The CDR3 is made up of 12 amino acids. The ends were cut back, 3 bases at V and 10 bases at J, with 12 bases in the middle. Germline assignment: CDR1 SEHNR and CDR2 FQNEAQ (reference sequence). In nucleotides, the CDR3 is TGTGCCAGCAGCTTTGATCCGGGGATAGCTTTCTTT. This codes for CASSFDPGIAFF.

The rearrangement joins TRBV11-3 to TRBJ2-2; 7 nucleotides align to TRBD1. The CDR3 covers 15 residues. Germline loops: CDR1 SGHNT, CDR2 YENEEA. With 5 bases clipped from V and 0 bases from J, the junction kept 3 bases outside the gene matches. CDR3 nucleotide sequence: TGTGCCAGCAGCGCACAGGGGCCGAACACCGGGGAGCTGTTTTTT. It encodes CASSAQGPNTGELFF. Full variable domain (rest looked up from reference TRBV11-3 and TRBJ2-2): EAGVVQSPRYKIIEKKQPVAFWCNPISGHNTLYWYLQNLGQGPELLIRYENEEAVDDSQLPKDRFSAERLKGVDSTLKIQPAELGDSAVYLCASSAQGPNTGELFFGEGSRLTVL.

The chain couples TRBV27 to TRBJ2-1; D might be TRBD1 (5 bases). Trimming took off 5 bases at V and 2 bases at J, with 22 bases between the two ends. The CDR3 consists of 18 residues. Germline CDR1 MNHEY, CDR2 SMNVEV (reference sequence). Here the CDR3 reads CASSTYARARMTYNEQFF. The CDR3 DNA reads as TGTGCCAGCAGTACATACGCCAGGGCAAGGATGACCTACAATGAGCAGTTCTTC.

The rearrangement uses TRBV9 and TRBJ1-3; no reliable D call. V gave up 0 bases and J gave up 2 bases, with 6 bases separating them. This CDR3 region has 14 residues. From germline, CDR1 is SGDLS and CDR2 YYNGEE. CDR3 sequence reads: CASSVGGAGNTIYF. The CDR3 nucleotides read TGTGCCAGCAGCGTAGGGGGAGCTGGAAACACCATATATTTT. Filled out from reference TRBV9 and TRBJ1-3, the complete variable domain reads DSGVTQTPKHLITATGQRVTLRCSPRSGDLSVYWYQQSLDQGLQFLIQYYNGEERAKGNILERFSAQQFPDLHSELNLSSLELGDSALYFCASSVGGAGNTIYFGEGSWLTVV.

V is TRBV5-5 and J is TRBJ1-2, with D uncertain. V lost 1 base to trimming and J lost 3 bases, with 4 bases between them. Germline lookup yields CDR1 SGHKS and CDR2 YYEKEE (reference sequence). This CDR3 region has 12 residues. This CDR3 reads CASSLTDYGYTF. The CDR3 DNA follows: TGTGCCAGCAGCTTGACAGACTATGGCTACACCTTC.

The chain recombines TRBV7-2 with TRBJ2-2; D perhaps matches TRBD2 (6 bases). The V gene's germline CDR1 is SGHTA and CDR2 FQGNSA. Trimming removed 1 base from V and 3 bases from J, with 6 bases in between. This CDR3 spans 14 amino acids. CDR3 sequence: CASSLGGDTGELFF. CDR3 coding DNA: TGTGCCAGCAGCTTAGGGGGGGACACCGGGGAGCTGTTTTTT.

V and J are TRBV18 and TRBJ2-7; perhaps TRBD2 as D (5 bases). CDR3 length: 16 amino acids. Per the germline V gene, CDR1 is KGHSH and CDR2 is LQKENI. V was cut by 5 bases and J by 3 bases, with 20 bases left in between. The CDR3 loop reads CASSSWETATFYEQYF. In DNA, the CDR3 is TGTGCCAGCTCATCATGGGAGACGGCGACTTTCTACGAGCAGTACTTC.

DNA for the CDR3: TGTGCCAGCACCATGAACAGGGATACCTATGGCTACACCTTC. Translating gives CASTMNRDTYGYTF. The gene calls are TRBV27 and TRBJ1-2; weak D call: TRBD1 (6 bases). V was trimmed by 7 bases and J by 4 bases, leaving 16 bases between them. The germline V gene encodes CDR1 MNHEY and CDR2 SMNVEV (reference sequence). CDR3 size: 14 residues.

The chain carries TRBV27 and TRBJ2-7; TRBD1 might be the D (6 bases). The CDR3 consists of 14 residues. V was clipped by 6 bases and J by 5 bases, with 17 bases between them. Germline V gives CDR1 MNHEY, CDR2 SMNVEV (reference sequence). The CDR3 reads CASSPTGRPDEQYF. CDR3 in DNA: TGTGCCAGCAGCCCGACAGGCCGCCCCGACGAGCAGTACTTC.

The CDR3 DNA reads TGTGCCAGTAGTATTCAAAGGACAGGGAGAGAGACCCAGTACTTC. Encoded protein: CASSIQRTGRETQYF. The chain employs TRBV19 and TRBJ2-5; 8 bases agree with TRBD1. CDR1 and CDR2 (germline): LNHDA, SQIVND (reference sequence). V was clipped by 3 bases and J by 4 bases; unmatched bases: 7. CDR3 size: 15 residues.

The DNA of the CDR3 is TGTGCCAGCAGCTCGGGGGACGGGGCGAAAGGCTACACCTTC. Its protein is CASSSGDGAKGYTF. The J gene is TRBJ1-2, the V gene TRBV9, with D perhaps TRBD1 (5 bases). The germline V gene has CDR1 SGDLS and CDR2 YYNGEE. V was shortened by 4 bases and J by 8 bases, with 18 bases between the two germline ends. This CDR3 has 14 residues.

The CDR3 DNA follows: TGTGCCAGCAGATCGCGGATCAACACTGAAGCTTTCTTT. The encoded protein is CASRSRINTEAFF. The chain has TRBV7-8 and TRBJ1-1, with D uncertain. CDR1 is SGHVS and CDR2 is FQNEAQ in the germline V gene. The germline V and J ends were trimmed by 6 bases and 2 bases, with 10 bases remaining between them. This CDR3 has 13 residues.

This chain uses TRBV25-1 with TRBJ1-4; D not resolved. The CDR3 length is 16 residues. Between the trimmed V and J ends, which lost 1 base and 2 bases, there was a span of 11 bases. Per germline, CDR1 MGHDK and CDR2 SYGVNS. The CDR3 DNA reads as TGTGCCAGCAGTGAATCCAGGTCTGCCACTAATGAAAAACTGTTTTTT. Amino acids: CASSESRSATNEKLFF.

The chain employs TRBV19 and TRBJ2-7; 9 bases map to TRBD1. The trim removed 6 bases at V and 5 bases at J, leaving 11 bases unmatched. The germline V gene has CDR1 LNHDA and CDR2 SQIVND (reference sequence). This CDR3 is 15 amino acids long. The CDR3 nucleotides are TGTGCCAGTAGGACTACAGGGGGCGCCGGCCACGAGCAGTACTTC. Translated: CASRTTGGAGHEQYF.

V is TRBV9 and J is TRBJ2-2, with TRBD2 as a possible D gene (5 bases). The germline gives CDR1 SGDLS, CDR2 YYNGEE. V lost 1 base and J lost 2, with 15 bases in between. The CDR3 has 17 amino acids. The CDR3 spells CASSVNPQRTNTGELFF. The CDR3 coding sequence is TGTGCCAGCAGCGTAAACCCCCAGCGGACTAACACCGGGGAGCTGTTTTTT.